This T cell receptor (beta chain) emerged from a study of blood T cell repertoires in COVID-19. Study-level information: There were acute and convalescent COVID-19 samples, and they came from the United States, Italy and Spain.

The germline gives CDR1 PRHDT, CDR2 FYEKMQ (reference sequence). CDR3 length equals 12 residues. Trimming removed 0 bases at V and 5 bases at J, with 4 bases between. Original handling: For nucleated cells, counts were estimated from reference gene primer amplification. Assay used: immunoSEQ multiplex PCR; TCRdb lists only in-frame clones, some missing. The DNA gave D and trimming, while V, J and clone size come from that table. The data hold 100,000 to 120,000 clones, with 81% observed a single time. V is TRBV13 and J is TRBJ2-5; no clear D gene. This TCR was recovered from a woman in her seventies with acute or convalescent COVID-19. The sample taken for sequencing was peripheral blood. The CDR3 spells CASSLGRETQYF. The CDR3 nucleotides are TGTGCCAGCAGCTTAGGCCGGGAGACCCAGTACTTC.